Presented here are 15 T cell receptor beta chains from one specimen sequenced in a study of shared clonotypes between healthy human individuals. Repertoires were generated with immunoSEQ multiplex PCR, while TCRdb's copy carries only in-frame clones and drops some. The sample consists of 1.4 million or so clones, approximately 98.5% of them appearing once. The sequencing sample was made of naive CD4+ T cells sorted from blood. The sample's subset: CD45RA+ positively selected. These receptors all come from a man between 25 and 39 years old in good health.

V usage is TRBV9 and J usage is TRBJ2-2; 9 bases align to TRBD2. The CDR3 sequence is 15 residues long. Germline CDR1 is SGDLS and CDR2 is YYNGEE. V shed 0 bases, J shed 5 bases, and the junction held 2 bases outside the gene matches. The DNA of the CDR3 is TGTGCCAGCAGCGTAGCTACTAGCGGGACCGGGGAGCTGTTTTTT. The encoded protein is CASSVATSGTGELFF.

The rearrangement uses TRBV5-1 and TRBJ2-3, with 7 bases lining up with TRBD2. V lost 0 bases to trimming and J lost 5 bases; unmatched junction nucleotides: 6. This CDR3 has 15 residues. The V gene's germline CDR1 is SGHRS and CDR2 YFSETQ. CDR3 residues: CASSLARLAEDTQYF. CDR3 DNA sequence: TGCGCCAGCAGCTTGGCCCGTCTAGCGGAAGATACGCAGTATTTT.

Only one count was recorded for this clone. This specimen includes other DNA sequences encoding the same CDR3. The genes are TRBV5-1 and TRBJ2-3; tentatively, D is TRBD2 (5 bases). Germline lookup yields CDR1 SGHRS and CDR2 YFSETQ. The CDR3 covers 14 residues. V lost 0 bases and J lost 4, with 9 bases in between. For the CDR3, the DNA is TGCGCCAGCAGCTTGGAAACTAGAGCAGATACGCAGTATTTT. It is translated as CASSLETRADTQYF.

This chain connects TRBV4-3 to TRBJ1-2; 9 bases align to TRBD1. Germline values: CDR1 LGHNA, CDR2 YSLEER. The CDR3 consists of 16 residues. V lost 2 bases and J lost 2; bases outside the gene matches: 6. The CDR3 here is CASSQPTGTGNYGYTF. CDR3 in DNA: TGCGCCAGCAGCCAACCGACAGGGACAGGGAACTATGGCTACACCTTC.

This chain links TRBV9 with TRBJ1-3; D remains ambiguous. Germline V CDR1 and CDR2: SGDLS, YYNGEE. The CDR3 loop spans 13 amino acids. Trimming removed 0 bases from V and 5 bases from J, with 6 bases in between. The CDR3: CASSVAPRNTIYF. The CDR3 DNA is TGTGCCAGCAGCGTAGCTCCGAGAAACACCATATATTTT.

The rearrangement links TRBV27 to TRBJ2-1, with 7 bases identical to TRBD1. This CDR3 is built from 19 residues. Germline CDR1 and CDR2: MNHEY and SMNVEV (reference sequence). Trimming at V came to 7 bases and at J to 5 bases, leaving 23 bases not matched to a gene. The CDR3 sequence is CASKNRQGRDRIVHNEQFF. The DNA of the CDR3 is TGTGCCAGCAAAAATCGACAGGGTCGGGATCGAATCGTCCACAATGAGCAGTTCTTC.

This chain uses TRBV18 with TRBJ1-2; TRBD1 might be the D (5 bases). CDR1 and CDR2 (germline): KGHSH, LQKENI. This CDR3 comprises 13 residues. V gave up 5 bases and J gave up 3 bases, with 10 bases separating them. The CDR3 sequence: CASSEGTDYGYTF. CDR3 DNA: TGTGCCAGCTCAGAAGGGACGGACTATGGCTACACCTTC. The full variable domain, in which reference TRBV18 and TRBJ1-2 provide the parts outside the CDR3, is NAGVMQNPRHLVRRRGQEARLRCSPMKGHSHVYWYRQLPEEGLKFMVYLQKENIIDESGMPKERFSAEFPKEGPSILRIQQVVRGDSAAYFCASSEGTDYGYTFGSGTRLTVV.

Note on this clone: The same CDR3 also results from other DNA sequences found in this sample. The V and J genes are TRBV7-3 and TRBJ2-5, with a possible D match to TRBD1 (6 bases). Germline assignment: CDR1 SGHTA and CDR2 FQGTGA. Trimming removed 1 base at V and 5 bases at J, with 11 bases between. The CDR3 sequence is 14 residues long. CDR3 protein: CASSLRGPRETQYF. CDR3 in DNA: TGTGCCAGCAGCTTAAGGGGGCCTCGGGAGACCCAGTACTTC.

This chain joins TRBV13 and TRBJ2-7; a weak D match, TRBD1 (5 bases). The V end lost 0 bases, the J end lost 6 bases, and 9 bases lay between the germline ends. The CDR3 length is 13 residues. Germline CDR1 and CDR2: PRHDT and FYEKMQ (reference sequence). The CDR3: CASSLGGPGEQYF. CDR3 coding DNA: TGTGCCAGCAGCTTAGGGGGGCCCGGCGAGCAGTACTTC. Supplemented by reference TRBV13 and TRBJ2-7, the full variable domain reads AAGVIQSPRHLIKEKRETATLKCYPIPRHDTVYWYQQGPGQDPQFLISFYEKMQSDKGSIPDRFSAQQFSDYHSELNMSSLELGDSALYFCASSLGGPGEQYFGPGTRLTVT.

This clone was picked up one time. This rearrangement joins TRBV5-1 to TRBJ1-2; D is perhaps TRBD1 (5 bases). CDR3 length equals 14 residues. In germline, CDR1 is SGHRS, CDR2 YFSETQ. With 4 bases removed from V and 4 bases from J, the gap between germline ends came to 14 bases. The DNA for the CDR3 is TGCGCCAGCAGCGCCTCCGGGACCTCCTATGGCTACACCTTC. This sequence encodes CASSASGTSYGYTF.

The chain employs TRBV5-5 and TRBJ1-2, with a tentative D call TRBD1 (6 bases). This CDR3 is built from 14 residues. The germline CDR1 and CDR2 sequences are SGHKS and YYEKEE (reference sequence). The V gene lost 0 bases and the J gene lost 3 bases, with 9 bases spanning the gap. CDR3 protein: CASSLASGDYGYTF. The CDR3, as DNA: TGTGCCAGCAGCTTGGCGTCAGGGGACTATGGCTACACCTTC.

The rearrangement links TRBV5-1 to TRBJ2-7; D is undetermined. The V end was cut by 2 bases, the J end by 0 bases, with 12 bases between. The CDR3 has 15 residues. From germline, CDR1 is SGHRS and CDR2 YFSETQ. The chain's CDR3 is CASSFGPSTSYEQYF. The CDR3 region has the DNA TGCGCCAGCAGCTTCGGGCCCTCCACCTCCTACGAGCAGTACTTC.

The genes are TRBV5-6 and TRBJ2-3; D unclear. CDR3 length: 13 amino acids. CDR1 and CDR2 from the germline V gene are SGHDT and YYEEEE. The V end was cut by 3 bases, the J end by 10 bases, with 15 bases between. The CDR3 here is CASSYGPNQAQYF. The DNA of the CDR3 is TGTGCCAGCAGCTACGGACCTAACCAGGCGCAGTATTTT.

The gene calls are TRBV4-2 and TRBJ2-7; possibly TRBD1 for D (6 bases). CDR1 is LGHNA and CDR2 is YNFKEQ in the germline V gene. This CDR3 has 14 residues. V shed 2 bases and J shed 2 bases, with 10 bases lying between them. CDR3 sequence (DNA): TGTGCCAGCAGCCAACTGGACAGCACCTACGAGCAGTACTTC. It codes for CASSQLDSTYEQYF.

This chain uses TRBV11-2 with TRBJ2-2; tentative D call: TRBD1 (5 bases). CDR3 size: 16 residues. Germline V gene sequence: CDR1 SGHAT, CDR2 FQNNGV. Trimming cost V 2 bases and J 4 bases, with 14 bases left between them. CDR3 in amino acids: CASSLSSGPGTGELFF. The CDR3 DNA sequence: TGTGCCAGCAGCTTATCGTCAGGGCCGGGCACCGGGGAGCTGTTTTTT.